This T cell receptor (beta chain) comes out of a study of cytomegalovirus exposure and HLA in healthy donors. With 60 Vbeta and 13 Jbeta primers, the PCR was carried out. Sequencing used immunoSEQ multiplex PCR; TCRdb keeps in-frame clones, though not all of them. The sample contains about 300,000 clones, approximately 90% of which appear only once. V was pared by 5 bases and J by 6 bases, with 11 bases of the junction left unmatched. This CDR3 is 15 amino acids long. CDR1 and CDR2 from the germline V gene are MDHEN and SYDVKM. This sequence joins TRBV28 and TRBJ1-1; TRBD1 aligns across 8 bases. The source material was PBMCs. The receptor comes from a man aged 40-50 years in good health and CMV-seropositive. In DNA, the CDR3 is TGTGCCAGCAGTCGTAGGACAGGGTCGGCCGCTGAAGCTTTCTTT. Its protein product is CASSRRTGSAAEAFF.